The text below deals with one TCR beta chain. The sample is drawn from a study of blood T cell repertoires in COVID-19. Study-wide context: The United States, Italy and Spain were the sources of the acute and convalescent COVID-19 samples.

The germline V gene encodes CDR1 SEHNR and CDR2 FQNEAQ (reference sequence). The CDR3 runs 14 residues. V dropped 2 bases and J dropped 6; count of bases not matched to a gene: 7. Some clones are missing from TCRdb's copy, which holds only in-frame ones; the method was immunoSEQ multiplex PCR. The sample has some 170,000 clones; 80% to 90% are singletons. Sequencing input: peripheral blood. This TCR was sampled from a man aged 35 to 55 with acute or convalescent COVID-19. The V gene is TRBV7-9, the J gene TRBJ2-7, with TRBD1 matching over 7 bases. The CDR3 sequence: CASSLQQGIGEQYF. The CDR3 bases are TGTGCCAGCAGCTTACAACAGGGGATAGGCGAGCAGTACTTC. The full variable domain, with the rest looked up from reference TRBV7-9 and TRBJ2-7, is DTGVSQNPRHKITKRGQNVTFRCDPISEHNRLYWYRQTLGQGPEFLTYFQNEAQLEKSRLLSDRFSAERPKGSFSTLEIQRTEQGDSAMYLCASSLQQGIGEQYFGPGTRLTVT.